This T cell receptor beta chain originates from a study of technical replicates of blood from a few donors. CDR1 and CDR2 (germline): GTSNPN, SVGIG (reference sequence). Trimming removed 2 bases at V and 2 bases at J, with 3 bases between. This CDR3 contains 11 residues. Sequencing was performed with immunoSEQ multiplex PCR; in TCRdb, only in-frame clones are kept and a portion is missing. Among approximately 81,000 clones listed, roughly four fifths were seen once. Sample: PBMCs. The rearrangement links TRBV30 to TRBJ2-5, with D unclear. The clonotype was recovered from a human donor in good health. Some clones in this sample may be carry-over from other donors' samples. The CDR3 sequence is CAWSPQETQYF. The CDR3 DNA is TGTGCCTGGAGTCCACAAGAGACCCAGTACTTC.